The 27 T cell receptor beta chains below come from one sample, sequenced in a study of beta chain bispecific antibodies for T cell cancers. Study-wide points: The leukemia cells, rather than normal T cells, gave most of the targeted TRBV signal.

These receptors lack a known antigen. TCRdb processed the 5' RACE reads anew with MiXCR; each CDR3 protein has one entry. The sample holds roughly 15,000 distinct CDR3 sequences; approximately 2.2% are singletons and the top ten take 6% to 7.5%. Either OKT3 anti-CD3 antibody or CD3/CD28 beads expanded T cells from blood mononuclear cells over roughly 3 days. The sample consisted of healthy donor T cells cultured with leukemia cells. The source is a human donor in good health. Some clones in this sample may be carry-over from other donors' samples.

This clonotype is judged medium-sized. The chain has TRBV6-6 and TRBJ1-5; D is perhaps TRBD1 (5 bases). The germline gives CDR1 MNHNY, CDR2 SVGAGI (reference sequence). The CDR3 sequence is 13 residues long. With 8 bases removed from V and 0 bases from J, the gap between germline ends came to 8 bases. CDR3 DNA: TGTGCCAGCGGGACCGTTAGCAATCAGCCCCAGCATTTT. Residues: CASGTVSNQPQHF.

This clonotype was recorded many times. The chain has TRBV19 and TRBJ2-7; the match to TRBD1 covers 7 bases. The CDR3 loop spans 14 amino acids. Germline V gene lookup returns CDR1 LNHDA and CDR2 SQIVND (reference sequence). Trimming cost V 1 base and J 3 bases; bases outside gene matches: 3. The CDR3 is CASSIGGQDYEQYF. As DNA, the CDR3 is TGTGCCAGTAGTATAGGCGGACAGGACTACGAGCAGTACTTC. Filled out from reference TRBV19 and TRBJ2-7, the complete variable domain reads DGGITQSPKYLFRKEGQNVTLSCEQNLNHDAMYWYRQDPGQGLRLIYYSQIVNDFQKGDIAEGYSVSREKKESFPLTVTSAQKNPTAFYLCASSIGGQDYEQYFGPGTRLTVT.

This clonotype was counted at least ten times. The J gene is TRBJ1-1, the V gene TRBV5-1; D is unclear. This CDR3 has 12 amino acids. Between the trimmed V and J ends, which lost 7 bases and 1 base, there was a span of 8 bases. From germline, CDR1 is SGHRS and CDR2 YFSETQ. The CDR3 DNA follows: TGCGCCAGCGGCGAGAGGAACACTGAAGCTTTCTTT. Translation: CASGERNTEAFF.

This clonotype was recorded at least ten times. The J gene is TRBJ2-5, the V gene TRBV4-1; 9 nucleotides line up with TRBD1. V lost 0 bases and J lost 4; bases outside the gene matches: 3. Germline values: CDR1 MGHRA, CDR2 YSYEKL. This CDR3 has 15 residues. DNA for the CDR3: TGCGCCAGCAGCCAAGAGGACAGGGGAGGAGAGACCCAGTACTTC. Its protein product is CASSQEDRGGETQYF.

This clonotype was counted ten times or more. The chain carries TRBV12-3 or TRBV12-4 and TRBJ2-3; no reliable D call. The CDR3 extends over 13 amino acids. The V end was cut by 3 bases, the J end by 4 bases, with 8 bases between. CDR3 DNA sequence: TGTGCCAGCAGTTTTTACACGGCAGATACGCAGTATTTT. This translates into CASSFYTADTQYF.

This clonotype showed up many times. V is TRBV11-2 and J is TRBJ2-7; D remains unclear. The CDR3 has 14 amino acids. Germline V gene lookup returns CDR1 SGHAT and CDR2 FQNNGV. V lost 1 base and J 3 bases, leaving 10 bases between the germline ends. CDR3 sequence reads: CASSLVGGFYEQYF. DNA for the CDR3: TGTGCCAGCAGCTTAGTGGGTGGTTTCTACGAGCAGTACTTC.

This clonotype was seen many times. The chain has TRBV10-3 and TRBJ1-2; D call uncertain. The V and J ends lost 0 bases and 7 bases respectively, with 9 bases between them. The CDR3 is 13 residues long. CDR1 and CDR2 from the germline V gene are ENHRY and SYGVKD. The CDR3 sequence: CAISESGRSGYTF. As DNA, the CDR3 is TGTGCCATCAGTGAGTCGGGTAGGAGTGGCTACACCTTC.

In its sample, this clonotype was seen many times. The chain couples TRBV6-1 to TRBJ2-5; TRBD2 agrees at 11 bases. Trimming at V came to 6 bases and at J to 6 bases, leaving 9 bases not matched to a gene. The CDR3 sequence is 15 residues long. Per germline, CDR1 MNHNS and CDR2 SASEGT. The chain's CDR3 is CASRELAGEGKTQYF. As DNA, the CDR3 is TGTGCCAGCAGGGAACTAGCGGGGGAGGGCAAGACCCAGTACTTC.

This clonotype was picked up many times. This chain connects TRBV7-3 to TRBJ2-2, with 7 bases fitting TRBD2. CDR3 length: 15 amino acids. Per the germline V gene, CDR1 is SGHTA and CDR2 is FQGTGA. J lost 3 bases, V lost 2 bases, and 3 bases had no gene match. For the CDR3, the DNA is TGTGCCAGCAGCTTAGGACTAGGGGACACCGGGGAGCTGTTTTTT. Translation gives CASSLGLGDTGELFF.

This clonotype was picked up many times. The chain links TRBV11-2 to TRBJ2-5; TRBD1 matches at 8 bases. The germline CDR1 and CDR2 sequences are SGHAT and FQNNGV. V gave up 5 bases and J gave up 4 bases; unmatched junction bases: 12. The CDR3 totals 16 residues. CDR3 sequence reads: CASSQGARGLGETQYF. In DNA, the CDR3 is TGTGCCAGCAGCCAAGGGGCCAGGGGGCTGGGAGAGACCCAGTACTTC.

The sample holds many counts of this clonotype. The V and J genes are TRBV18 and TRBJ1-1, with D possibly matching TRBD1 (5 bases). Trimming took off 0 bases at V and 0 bases at J, with 5 bases between the two ends. From germline, CDR1 is KGHSH and CDR2 LQKENI. The CDR3 length is 14 residues. CDR3 in DNA: TGTGCCAGCTCACCACCGACAGTGAACACTGAAGCTTTCTTT. Protein sequence: CASSPPTVNTEAFF.

This clonotype is medium-sized (0.01 to 0.1%) within its sample. The chain combines TRBV7-6 with TRBJ2-1; 9 bases are shared with TRBD2. This CDR3 region has 20 residues. Per the germline V gene, CDR1 is SGHVS and CDR2 is FNYEAQ. The V gene end was trimmed by 6 bases and the J gene end by 0 bases; junction bases not matched to a gene: 18. The CDR3 loop reads CASRGIKDSGGQSSYNEQFF. CDR3 in DNA: TGTGCCAGCAGGGGGATCAAAGATAGCGGGGGCCAGAGCTCCTACAATGAGCAGTTCTTC.

This clonotype was counted ten times or more. The chain uses TRBV27 and TRBJ2-5; TRBD1 matches at 9 bases. Trimming took 10 bases from V and 5 from J; bases not matched to a gene: 8. There are 13 residues in the CDR3. The germline V gene encodes CDR1 MNHEY and CDR2 SMNVEV (reference sequence). CDR3 DNA: TGTGCCACCGGGACAGGGAATTCGGAGACCCAGTACTTC. Protein: CATGTGNSETQYF.

This clonotype was seen ten or more times. The chain joins TRBV3-1 to TRBJ2-3, with D perhaps TRBD2 (6 bases). Trimming pared 3 bases from V and 9 bases from J, leaving 19 bases between. The CDR3 is 15 residues long. The V gene's germline CDR1 is LGHDT and CDR2 YNNKEL (reference sequence). The CDR3 region is CASSHAPTGLETQYF. Written as DNA, the CDR3 is TGTGCCAGCAGCCATGCACCTACGGGACTTGAGACGCAGTATTTT.

In this sample, this clonotype turned up many times. The chain carries TRBV30 and TRBJ2-7, with 8 bases lining up with TRBD2. Germline-derived CDR1 and CDR2 are GTSNPN and SVGIG (reference sequence). This CDR3 comprises 14 residues. With V trimmed by 6 bases and J by 1 base, 8 bases remained unmatched. In DNA form, the CDR3 reads TGTGCCTGCGGGGGGGCCCAAGTTTCCTACGAGCAGTACTTC. Its translation is CACGGAQVSYEQYF.

Many counts were recorded for this clonotype. This sequence joins TRBV7-9 and TRBJ2-7; D remains ambiguous. The CDR3 runs to 12 residues. The germline V gene encodes CDR1 SEHNR and CDR2 FQNEAQ (reference sequence). With 3 bases removed from V and 6 bases from J, the gap between germline ends came to 9 bases. The DNA of the CDR3 is TGTGCCAGCAGCTTGATAGGTGTCGAGCAGTACTTC. Amino acids: CASSLIGVEQYF.

V usage is TRBV6-6 and J usage is TRBJ1-4; D call uncertain. Looked up from germline, CDR1 is MNHNY and CDR2 is SVGAGI (reference sequence). This CDR3 has 13 residues. The germline V and J ends were trimmed by 10 bases and 0 bases, with 9 bases remaining between them. The CDR3 DNA sequence: TGTGCCACGCGAACCGCAACTAATGAAAAACTGTTTTTT. Translated: CATRTATNEKLFF.

This clonotype has at least ten counts. This rearrangement joins TRBV29-1 to TRBJ2-7; TRBD2 agrees at 10 bases. CDR3 length equals 15 residues. The ends lost 6 bases at V and 0 bases at J; junction bases unmatched: 8. CDR1 and CDR2 (germline): SQVTM, ANQGSEA. The CDR3 coding sequence is TGCAGCGTATATGGACTAGCGGACAGCTCCTACGAGCAGTACTTC. Translated: CSVYGLADSSYEQYF.

This clonotype was counted a single time. The CDR3 bases are TGCGCCAGCAGCTTTACGGGAACCGGGGAGCTGTTTTTT. The encoded protein is CASSFTGTGELFF. V gene TRBV5-1 combines with J gene TRBJ2-2; D is perhaps TRBD2 (5 bases). CDR1 is SGHRS, CDR2 YFSETQ, per germline. The CDR3 is 13 amino acids. The ends were cut back, 2 bases at V and 5 bases at J, with 7 bases in the middle. The complete variable domain, with remaining parts taken from reference TRBV5-1 and TRBJ2-2, reads KAGVTQTPRYLIKTRGQQVTLSCSPISGHRSVSWYQQTPGQGLQFLFEYFSETQRNKGNFPGRFSGRQFSNSRSEMNVSTLELGDSALYLCASSFTGTGELFFGEGSRLTVL.

This clonotype has ten or more counts. This sequence joins TRBV6-1 and TRBJ2-7; D is ambiguous. V dropped 6 bases and J dropped 3 bases, with 3 bases sitting between them. The CDR3 has 10 residues. Germline CDR1 MNHNS, CDR2 SASEGT. DNA for the CDR3: TGTGCCAGCAGGGACTACGAGCAGTACTTC. Translating it yields CASRDYEQYF.

In its sample, this clonotype was seen many times. The chain employs TRBV7-6 and TRBJ1-3; unclear D gene. V lost 2 bases, J lost 0 bases, and 11 bases lay in between. Germline CDR1 SGHVS, CDR2 FNYEAQ. The CDR3 consists of 16 residues. The CDR3 DNA reads TGTGCCAGCAGCTTATCGGAGGCCAGCTCTGGAAACACCATATATTTT. This translates into CASSLSEASSGNTIYF.

V usage is TRBV28 and J usage is TRBJ2-7; no reliable D call. Trimming took off 2 bases at V and 6 bases at J, with 11 bases between the two ends. CDR3 size: 13 residues. The germline gives CDR1 MDHEN, CDR2 SYDVKM. The CDR3 DNA sequence: TGTGCCAGCAGTTTACCCAATAACGGCGAGCAGTACTTC. Protein: CASSLPNNGEQYF.

There are many counts of this clonotype. CDR3 in DNA: TGTGCCAGCAGCCCAAGGGGACAAACCTACGAGCAGTACTTC. Translated, it gives CASSPRGQTYEQYF. This chain connects TRBV13 to TRBJ2-7; TRBD1 is a possible D gene (6 bases). CDR1 is PRHDT, CDR2 FYEKMQ, per germline (reference sequence). V was pared by 5 bases and J by 2 bases, with 13 bases between. This CDR3 contains 14 residues. Full variable domain (missing parts from reference TRBV13 and TRBJ2-7): AAGVIQSPRHLIKEKRETATLKCYPIPRHDTVYWYQQGPGQDPQFLISFYEKMQSDKGSIPDRFSAQQFSDYHSELNMSSLELGDSALYFCASSPRGQTYEQYFGPGTRLTVT.

This clonotype was recorded at least ten times. The genes are TRBV10-3 and TRBJ2-3; D is undetermined. Trimming took off 3 bases at V and 3 bases at J, with 10 bases between the two ends. CDR3 length equals 14 residues. In germline, CDR1 is ENHRY, CDR2 SYGVKD. The CDR3 is CAISDTAVTDTQYF. The CDR3 DNA reads as TGTGCCATCAGTGATACCGCCGTGACAGATACGCAGTATTTT.

At least ten counts were recorded for this clonotype. The chain combines TRBV5-1 with TRBJ2-1; D assignment may be TRBD1 or TRBD2 (6 bases each). V was pared by 8 bases and J by 2 bases, with 29 bases between. Germline assignment: CDR1 SGHRS and CDR2 YFSETQ. This CDR3 is 19 amino acids long. The CDR3 here is CARPLEGGQCRRPYNEQFF. CDR3 sequence (DNA): TGCGCCAGACCCCTCGAGGGGGGACAATGCCGCAGGCCCTACAATGAGCAGTTCTTC.

This clonotype was seen repeatedly, ten times or more. V and J are TRBV19 and TRBJ1-5, with no clear D. This CDR3 contains 12 residues. Looked up from germline, CDR1 is LNHDA and CDR2 is SQIVND (reference sequence). V lost 8 bases and J lost 9, with 14 bases in between. CDR3 protein: CASLRTYPPQHF. In nucleotides, the CDR3 is TGTGCCAGTTTAAGGACGTATCCGCCCCAGCATTTT.

In this sample, this clonotype turned up many times. The chain is built from TRBV7-8 and TRBJ2-7; D gene unclear. CDR3 length equals 16 residues. Per the germline V gene, CDR1 is SGHVS and CDR2 is FQNEAQ. Trimming left V 7 bases short and J 0 bases short, with 19 bases between. Written as DNA, the CDR3 is TGTGCCAGCACCCCCTTTTACGACCCAAGCTCCTACGAGCAGTACTTC. Residues: CASTPFYDPSSYEQYF.